This T cell receptor beta chain was recorded in a study of T cells in localized non-small cell lung cancer. Germline CDR1 MGHRA, CDR2 YSYEKL. The CDR3 length is 20 residues. Deletions cut 1 base from V and 0 bases from J, with 22 bases between. Profiling relied on immunoSEQ multiplex PCR, and the TCRdb table lists in-frame clones only, not all of them. This sample has about 1,300 clones; approximately 24% occur once, and the top ten carry more than 25%. This clone was counted only a few times. The rearrangement uses TRBV4-1 and TRBJ1-3; perhaps TRBD1 as D (5 bases). Material: normal lung tissue next to the tumor, obtained before any cancer treatment. The sequence derives from a male donor at least 60 years old with stage I lung adenocarcinoma. The CDR3 nucleotides are TGCGCCAGCAGCCAAGGCTTCCAAAGGGGACTCTACCTCTCTGGAAACACCATATATTTT. Protein: CASSQGFQRGLYLSGNTIYF.